These 30 T cell receptor beta chains originate from one sample sequenced in a study of blood T cell repertoires in COVID-19. The data were produced by immunoSEQ multiplex PCR, yet TCRdb's version contains in-frame clones alone and is incomplete. Among over 80,000 clones listed, less than 80% were seen once. The sample taken for sequencing was peripheral blood. These receptors came from a woman between 50 and 59 years old with acute or convalescent COVID-19.

The V call is TRBV5-1, the J call TRBJ2-1, with 8 nucleotides matching TRBD1. Germline CDR1 SGHRS, CDR2 YFSETQ. The CDR3 has 15 residues. V shed 4 bases and J 10 bases; nucleotides not matched to a gene: 13. The CDR3 spells CASSPGTGGEREQFF. The CDR3 DNA reads as TGCGCCAGCAGCCCAGGCACAGGGGGAGAGCGAGAGCAGTTCTTC.

The chain uses TRBV28 and TRBJ1-2; D ambiguous. V lost 4 bases and J 4 bases, leaving 16 bases between the germline ends. Germline-derived CDR1 and CDR2 are MDHEN and SYDVKM. This CDR3 comprises 15 residues. The CDR3 protein is CASSSVAVELYGYTF. CDR3 nucleotides: TGTGCCAGCAGTTCAGTAGCAGTCGAACTCTATGGCTACACCTTC.

The CDR3 DNA follows: TGTGCCAGCACCCCAGCTAGCGGGGGCACAGATACGCAGTATTTT. Translated, it gives CASTPASGGTDTQYF. V usage is TRBV6-2 or TRBV6-3 and J usage is TRBJ2-3; 9 bases line up with TRBD2. CDR3 length: 15 amino acids. Germline V gives CDR1 MNHEY, CDR2 SVGEGT. V lost 7 bases, J lost 1 base, and 6 bases stayed unmatched.

The gene calls are TRBV28 and TRBJ2-2; D call uncertain. The CDR3 contains 13 residues. CDR1 is MDHEN and CDR2 is SYDVKM in the germline V gene. The V end was cut by 5 bases, the J end by 6 bases, with 10 bases between. This CDR3 is CASSPENPGELFF. Written as DNA, the CDR3 is TGTGCCAGCAGTCCCGAGAATCCCGGGGAGCTGTTTTTT.

This clone was picked up a small number of times. J is TRBJ2-2 and V is TRBV6-6; D may be TRBD2 (6 bases). The CDR3 has 13 residues. Germline lookup yields CDR1 MNHNY and CDR2 SVGAGI (reference sequence). Between the trimmed V and J ends, which lost 7 bases and 6 bases, there was a span of 12 bases. CDR3 protein: CASTQGLPGELFF. For the CDR3, the DNA is TGTGCCAGCACCCAGGGACTCCCCGGGGAGCTGTTTTTT.

V is TRBV7-2 and J is TRBJ2-7; TRBD1 aligns across 7 bases. From germline, CDR1 is SGHTA and CDR2 FQGNSA. The CDR3 has 15 residues. J lost 4 bases, V lost 5 bases, and 11 bases had no gene match. The CDR3 DNA reads as TGTGCCAGCAGCAACAGGGGAGTACCGTCGTACGAGCAGTACTTC. Translating it yields CASSNRGVPSYEQYF.

The chain joins TRBV7-2 to TRBJ2-6; D is uncertain. The CDR3 consists of 14 residues. Trimming cost V 4 bases and J 1 base, with 5 bases left between them. Germline V CDR1 and CDR2: SGHTA, FQGNSA. CDR3: CASSSKSGANVLTF. Written as DNA, the CDR3 is TGTGCCAGCAGCTCCAAATCTGGGGCCAACGTCCTGACTTTC.

The J gene is TRBJ1-1, the V gene TRBV14; 9 nucleotides agree with TRBD1. Germline lookup yields CDR1 SGHDN and CDR2 FVKESK. There are 17 residues in the CDR3. Unmatched junction bases numbered 13, after V lost 4 bases and J lost 4 bases. CDR3: CASSLPGTGPPPTEAFF. The CDR3 nucleotides are TGTGCCAGCAGCCTCCCGGGGACAGGGCCCCCCCCCACTGAAGCTTTCTTT. Full variable domain (missing parts from reference TRBV14 and TRBJ1-1): EAGVTQFPSHSVIEKGQTVTLRCDPISGHDNLYWYRRVMGKEIKFLLHFVKESKQDESGMPNNRFLAERTGGTYSTLKVQPAELEDSGVYFCASSLPGTGPPPTEAFFGQGTRLTVV.

V gene TRBV4-1 combines with J gene TRBJ2-2, with no clear D. Germline CDR1 and CDR2: MGHRA and YSYEKL. The CDR3 runs to 13 residues. V lost 1 base and J lost 6, with 6 bases in between. This CDR3 reads CASSQAYSGELFF. The DNA for the CDR3 is TGCGCCAGCAGCCAAGCCTATTCCGGGGAGCTGTTTTTT.

This clone was picked up a small number of times. J is TRBJ2-1 and V is TRBV1; TRBD1 reflects the table's D call only, with no check against the DNA. TRBV1 is shown as a pseudogene. The CDR3 loop spans 16 amino acids. The CDR3 region is CTSRINPGQGYGEQFF. The CDR3 coding sequence is TGCACCAGCCGCATCAATCCGGGACAGGGGTACGGTGAGCAGTTCTTC.

The V gene is TRBV19, the J gene TRBJ2-7; possibly TRBD1 for D (6 bases). CDR3 length equals 16 residues. The V gene's germline CDR1 is LNHDA and CDR2 SQIVND (reference sequence). V lost 4 bases to trimming and J lost 0 bases, with 16 bases between them. DNA for the CDR3: TGTGCCAGTAGTAGGGGTCTGGGGGCCTACTCCTACGAGCAGTACTTC. It is translated as CASSRGLGAYSYEQYF.

This rearrangement joins TRBV27 to TRBJ1-1, with a tentative D call TRBD1 (5 bases). The V end was cut by 9 bases, the J end by 7 bases, with 21 bases between. The V gene's germline CDR1 is MNHEY and CDR2 SMNVEV (reference sequence). This CDR3 has 14 amino acids. The CDR3 DNA reads as TGTGCCAGTAAGCCCATTCGGGGGGGGGTTGAAGCTTTCTTT. Translation: CASKPIRGGVEAFF.

This chain uses TRBV14 with TRBJ1-2; TRBD1 agrees at 7 bases. The CDR3 contains 14 residues. Germline V gives CDR1 SGHDN, CDR2 FVKESK. Unmatched junction bases numbered 8, after V lost 2 bases and J lost 8 bases. CDR3 loop: CASSQKTGPKGYTF. DNA of the CDR3: TGTGCCAGCAGCCAAAAGACAGGGCCAAAAGGCTACACCTTC.

The genes are TRBV6-5 and TRBJ1-2; weak D call: TRBD1 (6 bases). Between the trimmed V and J ends, which lost 8 bases and 5 bases, there was a span of 12 bases. From germline, CDR1 is MNHEY and CDR2 SVGAGI. The CDR3 totals 12 residues. The CDR3 sequence is CASATGGYGYTF. The CDR3 nucleotides are TGTGCCAGCGCGACAGGAGGTTATGGCTACACCTTC.

The gene calls are TRBV4-3 and TRBJ2-5, with D tentatively TRBD1 (6 bases). The CDR3 covers 15 residues. Germline CDR1 is LGHNA and CDR2 is YSLEER. V lost 4 bases and J 2 bases, leaving 14 bases between the germline ends. DNA of the CDR3: TGCGCCAGCAGCCCTAAAGGGACAAATCAAGAGACCCAGTACTTC. Its translation: CASSPKGTNQETQYF.

The chain combines TRBV28 with TRBJ1-5, with 8 bases lining up with TRBD1. Trimming at V came to 3 bases and at J to 6 bases, leaving 7 bases not matched to a gene. The CDR3 contains 15 residues. Germline V gives CDR1 MDHEN, CDR2 SYDVKM. Written as DNA, the CDR3 is TGTGCCAGCAGTTTGGACAGGGAGAGATTTCAGCCCCAGCATTTT. Its protein is CASSLDRERFQPQHF. Looking up the rest from reference TRBV28 and TRBJ1-5 gives the full variable domain: DVKVTQSSRYLVKRTGEKVFLECVQDMDHENMFWYRQDPGLGLRLIYFSYDVKMKEKGDIPEGYSVSREKKERFSLILESASTNQTSMYLCASSLDRERFQPQHFGDGTRLSIL.

The CDR3 is CASSQGERGLNYGYTF. CDR3 DNA: TGTGCCAGCAGCCAAGGAGAGCGGGGTCTTAACTATGGCTACACCTTC. The V and J genes are TRBV14 and TRBJ1-2; no reliable D call. V shed 1 base and J shed 1 base, with 13 bases lying between them. The CDR3 has 16 residues. In germline, CDR1 is SGHDN, CDR2 FVKESK.

The gene calls are TRBV6-5 and TRBJ2-2; possibly TRBD2 for D (6 bases). The CDR3 sequence is 16 residues long. V was cut by 2 bases and J by 0 bases, with 10 bases left in between. Germline assignment: CDR1 MNHEY and CDR2 SVGAGI. The CDR3 region is CASSYLPGANTGELFF. CDR3 nucleotides: TGTGCCAGCAGTTACCTCCCGGGGGCGAACACCGGGGAGCTGTTTTTT.

CDR3 region: CASSAVAGGGTGELFF. For the CDR3, the DNA is TGTGCCAGCAGTGCCGTTGCCGGCGGCGGCACCGGGGAGCTGTTTTTT. The V gene is TRBV25-1, the J gene TRBJ2-2; D unresolved. Trimming took off 4 bases at V and 4 bases at J, with 16 bases between the two ends. The CDR3 loop spans 16 amino acids. Germline CDR1 and CDR2: MGHDK and SYGVNS.

The rearrangement uses TRBV11-1 and TRBJ2-7, with TRBD1 matching 9 bases. Germline trimming cut 5 bases from V and 2 bases from J; bases unmatched to any gene: 7. CDR1 and CDR2 (germline): SGHAT, FQDESV (reference sequence). The CDR3 loop spans 15 amino acids. CDR3 sequence reads: CASSTGTGRAYEQYF. CDR3 sequence (DNA): TGTGCCAGCAGCACGGGGACAGGGAGGGCCTACGAGCAGTACTTC.

This chain uses TRBV7-8 with TRBJ1-6; D gene unclear. CDR1 is SGHVS, CDR2 FQNEAQ, per germline. Trimming left V 6 bases short and J 10 bases short, with 19 bases between. The CDR3 sequence is 15 residues long. DNA for the CDR3: TGTGCCAGCAGTCCCTTGTCCCTAGCTGGGTCACCCCTCCACTTT. Amino acid sequence: CASSPLSLAGSPLHF.

This clone was seen at least ten times. This chain connects TRBV5-4 to TRBJ1-2; D is undetermined. In germline, CDR1 is SGHNT, CDR2 YYREEE (reference sequence). Trimming cost V 0 bases and J 13 bases, with 13 bases left between them. CDR3 size: 12 residues. The CDR3 sequence is CASSLERDKSTF. CDR3 bases: TGTGCCAGCAGCTTGGAGAGAGACAAGAGCACCTTC.

The gene calls are TRBV3-1 (or the pseudogene TRBV3-2) and TRBJ2-1; D remains ambiguous. Trimming removed 9 bases at V and 5 bases at J, with 8 bases between. The CDR3 has 11 amino acids. CDR1 is LGHDT and CDR2 is YNNKEL in the germline V gene (reference sequence). CDR3 DNA: TGTGCCAGTCACGGAGACAATGAGCAGTTCTTC. It encodes CASHGDNEQFF.

This chain links TRBV19 with TRBJ1-1; perhaps TRBD1 as D (6 bases). The CDR3 spans 13 residues. The ends were cut back, 9 bases at V and 1 base at J, with 12 bases in the middle. Germline lookup yields CDR1 LNHDA and CDR2 SQIVND (reference sequence). The CDR3 region has the DNA TGTGCCAGCGCTGGACAGAGGAACACTGAAGCTTTCTTT. It specifies CASAGQRNTEAFF. Full variable domain (remainder filled in from reference TRBV19 and TRBJ1-1): DGGITQSPKYLFRKEGQNVTLSCEQNLNHDAMYWYRQDPGQGLRLIYYSQIVNDFQKGDIAEGYSVSREKKESFPLTVTSAQKNPTAFYLCASAGQRNTEAFFGQGTRLTVV.

The CDR3 nucleotides read TGCGCCAGCAGCCAAGATGCGGGGGGGCGTTTTGAGCAGTTCTTC. It codes for CASSQDAGGRFEQFF. The chain has TRBV4-1 and TRBJ2-1; 9 nucleotides match TRBD2. The CDR3 has 15 amino acids. CDR1 is MGHRA, CDR2 YSYEKL, per germline. J was trimmed by 9 bases and V by 0 bases; bases with no gene match: 6.

V gene TRBV15 combines with J gene TRBJ2-3, with 9 bases lining up with TRBD1. CDR1 is LNHNV, CDR2 YYDKDF, per germline (reference sequence). Losses at the gene ends were 5 bases for V and 3 bases for J; bases not matched to a gene: 9. The CDR3 extends over 16 amino acids. As DNA, the CDR3 is TGTGCCACCAGCGAGGGGACAGGGTCCCTGACAGATACGCAGTATTTT. It encodes CATSEGTGSLTDTQYF.

This sequence joins TRBV2 and TRBJ1-2; no clear D. Trimming removed 3 bases from V and 8 bases from J, with 4 bases in between. Germline V lookup: CDR1 SNHLY, CDR2 FYNNEI. The CDR3 has 10 residues. CDR3 amino acids: CASSDQGYTF. The CDR3 DNA sequence: TGTGCCAGCAGTGATCAAGGCTACACCTTC.

The chain couples TRBV19 to TRBJ2-1; TRBD1 agrees at 8 bases. Germline trimming cut 4 bases from V and 0 bases from J; bases unmatched to any gene: 11. The CDR3 extends over 18 amino acids. CDR1 LNHDA and CDR2 SQIVND come from the germline V gene (reference sequence). The CDR3 sequence is CASSRQTQGVDSYNEQFF. In nucleotides, the CDR3 is TGTGCCAGTAGTAGACAAACACAGGGGGTGGACTCCTACAATGAGCAGTTCTTC.

The chain has TRBV7-2 and TRBJ2-1, with 7 positions matching TRBD2. Germline CDR1 SGHTA, CDR2 FQGNSA. The J segment lost 15 bases and the V segment lost 5 bases, leaving 16 bases of the junction unmatched. This CDR3 spans 14 amino acids. For the CDR3, the DNA is TGTGCCAGCAGCCGCACCCGAGGCGGGGGAGCCCCGTTCTTC. It is translated as CASSRTRGGGAPFF.

The CDR3 spells CAISGDVAGANVLTF. CDR3 sequence (DNA): TGTGCCATCAGTGGAGATGTTGCTGGGGCCAACGTCCTGACTTTC. The rearrangement joins TRBV10-3 to TRBJ2-6; D not certain. V was trimmed by 4 bases and J by 2 bases, leaving 9 bases between them. CDR3 size: 15 residues. Germline CDR1 is ENHRY and CDR2 is SYGVKD.